The clone carrying this T cell receptor beta chain has only one observation. The antigen is not known. This sample is drawn from a study of cytotoxic CD8 clonotypes in ibrutinib-treated CLL. Turning to the study itself: Response sampling occurred after a median around eleven months of treatment (range 6 to 36).

Assay used: immunoSEQ multiplex PCR; TCRdb lists only in-frame clones, some missing. The repertoire holds 45,000 to 60,000 clones, with roughly three fifths as singletons. Overall study findings and caveats: While tracking circulating CD8+ T-cell counts, baseline clonality exceeded that of age-matched healthy donors.

This sample comprised PBMCs, obtained after 24 months of ibrutinib treatment. This clonotype was sampled from a human donor with chronic lymphocytic leukemia.

In DNA form, the CDR3 reads TGTGCCAGCAGCGTAGATTCAGGGGATGACTATGGCTACACCTTC. Amino acids: CASSVDSGDDYGYTF. This sequence joins TRBV9 and TRBJ1-2, with a tentative D call TRBD1 (6 bases). CDR1 is SGDLS, CDR2 YYNGEE, per germline. V lost 0 bases to trimming and J lost 3 bases, with 12 bases between them. CDR3 size: 15 residues.